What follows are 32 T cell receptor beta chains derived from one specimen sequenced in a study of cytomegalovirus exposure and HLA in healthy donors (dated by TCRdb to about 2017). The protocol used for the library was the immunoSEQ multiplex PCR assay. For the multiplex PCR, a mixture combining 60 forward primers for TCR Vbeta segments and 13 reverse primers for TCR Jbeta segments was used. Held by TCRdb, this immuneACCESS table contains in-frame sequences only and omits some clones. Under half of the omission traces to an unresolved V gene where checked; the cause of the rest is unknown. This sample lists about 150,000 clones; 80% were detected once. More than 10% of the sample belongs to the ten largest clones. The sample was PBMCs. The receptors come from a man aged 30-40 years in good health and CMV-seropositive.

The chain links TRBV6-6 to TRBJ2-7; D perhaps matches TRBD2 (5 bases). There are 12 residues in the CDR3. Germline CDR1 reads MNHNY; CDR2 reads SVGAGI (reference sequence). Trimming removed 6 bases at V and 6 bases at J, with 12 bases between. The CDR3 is CASSFEGREQYF. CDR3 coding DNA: TGTGCCAGCAGCTTTGAGGGTCGCGAGCAGTACTTC.

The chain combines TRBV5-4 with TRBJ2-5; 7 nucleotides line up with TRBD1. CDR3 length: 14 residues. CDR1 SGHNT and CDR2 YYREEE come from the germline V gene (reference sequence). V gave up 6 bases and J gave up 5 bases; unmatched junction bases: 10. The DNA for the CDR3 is TGTGCCAGCACCCGACAGGGTGATGGGGAGACCCAGTACTTC. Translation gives CASTRQGDGETQYF.

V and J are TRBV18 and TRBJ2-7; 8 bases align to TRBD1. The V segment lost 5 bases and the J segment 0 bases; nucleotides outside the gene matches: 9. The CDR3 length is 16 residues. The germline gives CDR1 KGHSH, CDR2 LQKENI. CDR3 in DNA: TGTGCCAGCTCAGCGAGGACAGGGAAGAGCTCCTACGAGCAGTACTTC. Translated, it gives CASSARTGKSSYEQYF. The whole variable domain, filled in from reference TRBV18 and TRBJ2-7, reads NAGVMQNPRHLVRRRGQEARLRCSPMKGHSHVYWYRQLPEEGLKFMVYLQKENIIDESGMPKERFSAEFPKEGPSILRIQQVVRGDSAAYFCASSARTGKSSYEQYFGPGTRLTVT.

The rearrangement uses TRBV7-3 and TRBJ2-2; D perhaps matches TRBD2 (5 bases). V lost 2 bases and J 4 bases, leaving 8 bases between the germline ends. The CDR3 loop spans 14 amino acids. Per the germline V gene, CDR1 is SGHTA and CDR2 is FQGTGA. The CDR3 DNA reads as TGTGCCAGCAGCTTAGACGGACTCACCGGGGAGCTGTTTTTT. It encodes CASSLDGLTGELFF.

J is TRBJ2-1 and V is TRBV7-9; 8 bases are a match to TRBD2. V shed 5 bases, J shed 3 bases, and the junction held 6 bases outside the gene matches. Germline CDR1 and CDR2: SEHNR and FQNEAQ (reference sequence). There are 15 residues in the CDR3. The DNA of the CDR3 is TGTGCCAGCAGCGAAAGCGGGAGATACTACAATGAGCAGTTCTTC. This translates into CASSESGRYYNEQFF.

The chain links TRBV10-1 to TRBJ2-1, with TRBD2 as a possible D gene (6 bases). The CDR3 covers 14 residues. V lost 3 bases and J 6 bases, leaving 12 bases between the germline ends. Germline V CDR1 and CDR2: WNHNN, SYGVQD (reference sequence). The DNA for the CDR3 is TGCGCCAGCAGTGACCTACTAGCATTCAATGAGCAGTTCTTC. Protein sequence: CASSDLLAFNEQFF.

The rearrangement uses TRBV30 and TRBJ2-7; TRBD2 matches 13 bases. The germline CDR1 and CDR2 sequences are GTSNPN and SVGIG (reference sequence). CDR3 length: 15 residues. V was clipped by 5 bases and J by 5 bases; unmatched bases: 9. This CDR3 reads CAWVTSGRARDEQYF. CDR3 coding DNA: TGTGCCTGGGTTACTAGCGGGAGGGCCCGGGACGAGCAGTACTTC. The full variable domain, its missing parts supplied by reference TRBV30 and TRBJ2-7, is SQTIHQWPATLVQPVGSPLSLECTVEGTSNPNLYWYRQAAGRGLQLLFYSVGIGQISSEVPQNLSASRPQDRQFILSSKKLLLSDSGFYLCAWVTSGRARDEQYFGPGTRLTVT.

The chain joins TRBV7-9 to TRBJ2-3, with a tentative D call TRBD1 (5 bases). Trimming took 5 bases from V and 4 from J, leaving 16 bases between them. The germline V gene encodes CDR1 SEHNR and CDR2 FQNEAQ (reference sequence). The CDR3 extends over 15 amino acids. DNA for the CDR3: TGTGCCAGCAGCGCGAGACAGCAGGCAGCAGATACGCAGTATTTT. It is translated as CASSARQQAADTQYF.

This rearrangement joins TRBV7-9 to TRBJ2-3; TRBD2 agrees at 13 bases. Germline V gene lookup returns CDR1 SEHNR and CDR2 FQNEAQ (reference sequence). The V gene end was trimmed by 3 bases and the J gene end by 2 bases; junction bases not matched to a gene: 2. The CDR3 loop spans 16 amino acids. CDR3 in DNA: TGTGCCAGCAGCTTGACTAGCGGGAGGCCCACAGATACGCAGTATTTT. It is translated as CASSLTSGRPTDTQYF.

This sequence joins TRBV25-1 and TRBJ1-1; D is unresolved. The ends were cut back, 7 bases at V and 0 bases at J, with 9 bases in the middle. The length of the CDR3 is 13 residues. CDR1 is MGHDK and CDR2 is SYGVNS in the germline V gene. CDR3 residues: CASKGLLNTEAFF. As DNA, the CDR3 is TGTGCCAGCAAAGGACTCCTGAACACTGAAGCTTTCTTT.

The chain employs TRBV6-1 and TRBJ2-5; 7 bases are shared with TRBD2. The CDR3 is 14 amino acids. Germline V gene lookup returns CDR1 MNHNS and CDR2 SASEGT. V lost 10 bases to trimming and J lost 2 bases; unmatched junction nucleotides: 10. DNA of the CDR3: TGTGCCACACGTTCTAGCGGAATACAAGAGACCCAGTACTTC. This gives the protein CATRSSGIQETQYF.

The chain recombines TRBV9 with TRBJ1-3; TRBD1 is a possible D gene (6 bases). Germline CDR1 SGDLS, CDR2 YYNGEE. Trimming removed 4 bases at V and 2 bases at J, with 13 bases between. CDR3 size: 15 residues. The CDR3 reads CASSREGEAGNTIYF. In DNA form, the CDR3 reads TGTGCCAGCAGCAGGGAGGGGGAGGCTGGAAACACCATATATTTT.

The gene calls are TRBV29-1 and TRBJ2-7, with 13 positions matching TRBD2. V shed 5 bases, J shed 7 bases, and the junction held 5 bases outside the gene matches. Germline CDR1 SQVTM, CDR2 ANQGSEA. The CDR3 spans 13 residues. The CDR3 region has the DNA TGCAGCGTTTCCCAACTAGCGGGAGGGGAGCAGTACTTC. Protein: CSVSQLAGGEQYF.

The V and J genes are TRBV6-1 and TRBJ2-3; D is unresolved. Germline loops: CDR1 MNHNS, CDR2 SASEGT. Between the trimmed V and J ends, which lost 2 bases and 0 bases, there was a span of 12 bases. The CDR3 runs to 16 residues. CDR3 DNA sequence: TGTGCCAGCAGTGAAAATGAGCGTCGAAGCACAGATACGCAGTATTTT. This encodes CASSENERRSTDTQYF.

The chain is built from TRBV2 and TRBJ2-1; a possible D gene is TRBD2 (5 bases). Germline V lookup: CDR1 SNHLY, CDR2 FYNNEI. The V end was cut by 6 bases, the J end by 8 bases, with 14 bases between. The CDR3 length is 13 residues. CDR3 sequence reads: CASRRAVWDEQFF. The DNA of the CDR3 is TGTGCCAGCAGGAGGGCAGTTTGGGATGAGCAGTTCTTC.

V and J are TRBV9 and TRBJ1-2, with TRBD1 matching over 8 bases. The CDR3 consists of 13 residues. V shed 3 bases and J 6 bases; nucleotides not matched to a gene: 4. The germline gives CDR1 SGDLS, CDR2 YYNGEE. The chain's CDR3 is CASSGTGWDGYTF. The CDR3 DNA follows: TGTGCCAGCAGCGGGACAGGGTGGGATGGCTACACCTTC.

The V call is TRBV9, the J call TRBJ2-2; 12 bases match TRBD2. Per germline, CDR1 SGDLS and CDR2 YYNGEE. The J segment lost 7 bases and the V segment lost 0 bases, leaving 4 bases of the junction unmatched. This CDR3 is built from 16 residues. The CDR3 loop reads CASSVASGRAYGELFF. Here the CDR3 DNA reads TGTGCCAGCAGCGTAGCTAGCGGGAGGGCCTACGGGGAGCTGTTTTTT.

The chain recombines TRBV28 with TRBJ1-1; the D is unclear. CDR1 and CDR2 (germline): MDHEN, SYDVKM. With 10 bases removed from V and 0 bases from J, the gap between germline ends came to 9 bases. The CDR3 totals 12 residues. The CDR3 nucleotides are TGTGCCACCAGCCTTTTGAACACTGAAGCTTTCTTT. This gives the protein CATSLLNTEAFF.

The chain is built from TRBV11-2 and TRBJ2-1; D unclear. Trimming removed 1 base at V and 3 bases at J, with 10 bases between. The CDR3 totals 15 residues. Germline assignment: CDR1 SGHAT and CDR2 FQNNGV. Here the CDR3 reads CASSLGVTNYNEQFF. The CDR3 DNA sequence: TGTGCCAGCAGCTTAGGCGTGACAAACTACAATGAGCAGTTCTTC.

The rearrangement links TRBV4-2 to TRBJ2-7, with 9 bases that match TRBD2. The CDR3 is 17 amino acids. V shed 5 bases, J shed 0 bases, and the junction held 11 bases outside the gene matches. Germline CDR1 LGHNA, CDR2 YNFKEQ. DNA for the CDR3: TGTGCCAGCAGCAGAGATCAGCGGGAGGTCAGCTCCTACGAGCAGTACTTC. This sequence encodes CASSRDQREVSSYEQYF.

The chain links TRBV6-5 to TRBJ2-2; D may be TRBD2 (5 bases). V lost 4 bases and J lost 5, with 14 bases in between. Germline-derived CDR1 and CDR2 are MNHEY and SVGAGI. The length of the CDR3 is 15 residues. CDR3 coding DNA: TGTGCCAGCAGTTGGACCTTTGAGGGTACCGGGGAGCTGTTTTTT. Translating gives CASSWTFEGTGELFF.

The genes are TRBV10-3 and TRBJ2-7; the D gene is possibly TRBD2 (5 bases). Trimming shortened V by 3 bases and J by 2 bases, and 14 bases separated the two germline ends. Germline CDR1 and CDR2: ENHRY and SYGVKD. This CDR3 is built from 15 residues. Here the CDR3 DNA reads TGTGCCATCAGTGAAGGACTCCTAGGCCCCTACGAGCAGTACTTC. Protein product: CAISEGLLGPYEQYF.

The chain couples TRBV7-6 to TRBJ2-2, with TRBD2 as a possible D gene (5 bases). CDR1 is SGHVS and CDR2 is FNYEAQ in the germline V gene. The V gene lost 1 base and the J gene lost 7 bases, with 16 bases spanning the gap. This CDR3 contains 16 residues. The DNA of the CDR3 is TGTGCCAGCAGCTTAGGCGGAAGTGAGGGCAGCGGGGAGCTGTTTTTT. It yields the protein CASSLGGSEGSGELFF.

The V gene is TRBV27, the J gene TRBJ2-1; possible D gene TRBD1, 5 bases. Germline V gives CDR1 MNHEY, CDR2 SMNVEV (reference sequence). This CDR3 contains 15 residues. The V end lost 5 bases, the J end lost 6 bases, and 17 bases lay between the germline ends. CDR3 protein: CASSTKTVRGNEQFF. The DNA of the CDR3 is TGTGCCAGCAGTACTAAGACAGTGAGAGGCAATGAGCAGTTCTTC.

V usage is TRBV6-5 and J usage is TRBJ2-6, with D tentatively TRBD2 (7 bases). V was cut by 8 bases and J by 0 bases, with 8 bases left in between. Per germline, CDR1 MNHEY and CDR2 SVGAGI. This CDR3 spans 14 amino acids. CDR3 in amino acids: CASGGASGANVLTF. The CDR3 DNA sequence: TGTGCCAGCGGGGGGGCCTCTGGGGCCAACGTCCTGACTTTC.

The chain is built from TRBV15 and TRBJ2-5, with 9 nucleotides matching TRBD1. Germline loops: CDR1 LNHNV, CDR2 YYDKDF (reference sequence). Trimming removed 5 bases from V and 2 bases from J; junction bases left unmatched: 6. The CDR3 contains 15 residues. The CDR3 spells CATSETGGVQETQYF. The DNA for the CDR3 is TGTGCCACCAGCGAAACAGGGGGCGTACAAGAGACCCAGTACTTC.

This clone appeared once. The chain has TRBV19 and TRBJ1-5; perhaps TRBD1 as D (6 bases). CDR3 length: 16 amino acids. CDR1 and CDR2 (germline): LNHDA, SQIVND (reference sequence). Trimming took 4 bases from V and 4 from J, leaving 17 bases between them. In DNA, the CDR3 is TGTGCCAGTAGTAGCTTCCAGGGGAAGGGTAATCAGCCCCAGCATTTT. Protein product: CASSSFQGKGNQPQHF.

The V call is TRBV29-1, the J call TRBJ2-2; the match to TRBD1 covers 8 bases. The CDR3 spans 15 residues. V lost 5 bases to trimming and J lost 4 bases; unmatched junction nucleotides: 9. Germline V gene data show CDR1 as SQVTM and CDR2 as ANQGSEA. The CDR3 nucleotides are TGCAGCGTTCTGACAGGGGATGGGGGCACCGGGGAGCTGTTTTTT. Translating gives CSVLTGDGGTGELFF.

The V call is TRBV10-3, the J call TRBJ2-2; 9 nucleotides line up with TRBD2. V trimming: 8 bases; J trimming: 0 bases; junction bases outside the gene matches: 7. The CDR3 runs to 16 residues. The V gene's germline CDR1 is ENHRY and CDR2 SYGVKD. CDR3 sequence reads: CAIGKLAGTNTGELFF. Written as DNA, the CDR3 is TGTGCCATCGGGAAACTAGCGGGCACGAACACCGGGGAGCTGTTTTTT.

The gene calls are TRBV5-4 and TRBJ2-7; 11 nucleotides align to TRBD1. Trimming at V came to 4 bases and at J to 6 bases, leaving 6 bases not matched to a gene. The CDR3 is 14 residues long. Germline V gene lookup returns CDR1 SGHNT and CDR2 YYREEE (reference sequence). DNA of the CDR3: TGTGCCAGCAGCCCGGGGGACAGGGGGGGCGAGCAGTACTTC. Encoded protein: CASSPGDRGGEQYF.

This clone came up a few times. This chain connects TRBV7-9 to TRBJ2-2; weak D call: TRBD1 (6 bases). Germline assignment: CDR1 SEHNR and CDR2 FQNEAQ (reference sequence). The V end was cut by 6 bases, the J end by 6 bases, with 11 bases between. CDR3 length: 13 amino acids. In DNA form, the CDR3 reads TGTGCCAGCAGTACCGAGGGGGCCGGGGAGCTGTTTTTT. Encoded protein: CASSTEGAGELFF.

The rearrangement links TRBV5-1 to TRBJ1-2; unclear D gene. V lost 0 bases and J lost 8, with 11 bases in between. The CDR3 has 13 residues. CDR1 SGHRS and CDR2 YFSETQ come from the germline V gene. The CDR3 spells CASSLVGQRGYTF. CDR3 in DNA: TGCGCCAGCAGCTTGGTCGGCCAGCGAGGCTACACCTTC.